The rows below give T cell receptor beta chains drawn from one sample of a study of Graves' ophthalmopathy and Graves' hyperthyroidism. TCRdb re-analysed the multiplex PCR reads in MiXCR, keeping a single row per CDR3 protein. This sample yields under 250,000 distinct CDR3 sequences, of which 25% to 30% are seen a single time; around 10% belongs to the top ten. The sequencing sample was made of peripheral blood. All receptors come from a middle-aged man with Graves' ophthalmopathy. The CDR3 runs from the conserved cysteine through the conserved F or W. The D gene is left open where the match is weak. Some rows have no size entry. The others give once, few or many, or a class for an expanded clone.

V	D	size	length	J	DNA	CDR3
TRBV11-2	.	many	14	TRBJ1-6	TGTGCCAGCAGCCAAACACAGGGAGATTCACCCCTCCACTTT	CASSQTQGDSPLHF
TRBV9	TRBD1	many	15	TRBJ1-5	TGTGCCAGCAGCGTCGAGGGACAGGTGAATCAGCCCCAGCATTTT	CASSVEGQVNQPQHF
TRBV12-3/TRBV12-4	TRBD1	many	15	TRBJ2-5	TGTGCCAGCAGTTTAGCGGGGACAGGGGATGAGACCCAGTACTTC	CASSLAGTGDETQYF
TRBV15	.	many	14	TRBJ2-7	TGTGCCACCAGCAGAGTCAGGGGCGTATGGGAGCAGTACTTC	CATSRVRGVWEQYF
TRBV28	.	many	13	TRBJ2-7	TGTGCCAGCAGGAAGACTAACGACTACGAGCAGTACTTC	CASRKTNDYEQYF
TRBV28	.	many	14	TRBJ1-6	TGTGCCAGCACTTTACCCCTCTTGAATTCACCCCTCCACTTT	CASTLPLLNSPLHF
TRBV10-3	TRBD2	.	15	TRBJ2-7	TGTGCCTCCTACGGACTAGCGGGAGGGCCGGGTGAGCAGTACTTC	CASYGLAGGPGEQYF
TRBV12-3/TRBV12-4	.	.	16	TRBJ1-2	TGTGCCAGCACCCCCGAGGGGTATAACGATTACTATGGCTACACCTTC	CASTPEGYNDYYGYTF
TRBV20-1	.	many	14	TRBJ2-7	TGCAGTGCTAGCCCTCCGGGGCACGGCGGGGAGCAGTACTTC	CSASPPGHGGEQYF
TRBV11-2	.	many	15	TRBJ2-2	TGTGCCAGCAGCTTTATCAGGGTCAACACCGGGGAGCTGTTTTTT	CASSFIRVNTGELFF
TRBV6-4	.	many	13	TRBJ2-2	TGTGCCAGCAGTGAGATGGGCACCGGGGAGCTGTTTTTT	CASSEMGTGELFF
TRBV2	.	many	14	TRBJ2-7	TGTGCCAGCAGTGAGGGCAGGGAAGCCCACGAGCAGTACTTC	CASSEGREAHEQYF
TRBV7-2	.	many	13	TRBJ2-7	TGTGCCAGCAGCTCCACCCACACCTACGAGCAGTACTTC	CASSSTHTYEQYF
TRBV5-5	.	many	14	TRBJ2-5	TGTGCCAGCAGCTTCTCAGGGGCCCAAGAGACCCAGTACTTC	CASSFSGAQETQYF
TRBV2	TRBD1	many	13	TRBJ2-7	TGTGCCAGCAGCGGGACAGGGGCCTACGAGCAGTACTTC	CASSGTGAYEQYF
TRBV20-1	TRBD2	.	14	TRBJ2-7	TGCAGTGCTGCCCGTACTAGCGGGTCTGGGGAGCAGTACTTC	CSAARTSGSGEQYF
TRBV5-1	.	many	16	TRBJ2-5	TGCGCCAGCAGCTTGGTAGGGGGGGCACGGCAAGAGACCCAGTACTTC	CASSLVGGARQETQYF